The 30 T cell receptor beta chains in this list originate from one sample, sequenced in a study of CD8 T cells in ankylosing spondylitis. TCRdb used MiXCR to reprocess the 5' RACE reads, holding one entry per CDR3 protein. The repertoire consists of about 250,000 distinct CDR3 sequences, with less than 9.5% occurring once and the leading ten covering approximately 4.8%. Source material: blood, either unsorted or a sorted T cell fraction (not recorded which). The receptors originated from a female donor with ankylosing spondylitis or in good health (not recorded which).

This clonotype appeared many times. Germline is not matched at one junction end, which may reflect a read error. This chain joins TRBV6-1 and TRBJ1-4; no clear D. Germline-derived CDR1 and CDR2 are MNHNS and SASEGT. This CDR3 has 9 residues. The CDR3 DNA reads as TGTGCCAGCCCTCTACTTGGTCCCTTT. It is translated as CASPLLGPF.

This clonotype was observed many times. The chain has TRBV12-3 or TRBV12-4 and TRBJ1-5; 8 positions agree with TRBD1. V shed 7 bases and J 4 bases; nucleotides not matched to a gene: 6. The CDR3 runs to 14 residues. In DNA, the CDR3 is TGTGCCAGCACCAGGACAGGGCGGAATCAGCCCCAGCATTTT. It translates to CASTRTGRNQPQHF.

In this sample, this clonotype turned up many times. The V gene is TRBV9, the J gene TRBJ2-2; 10 bases are shared with TRBD2. After removal of 4 bases from V and 1 base from J, the junction contained 4 bases not matched to a gene. CDR1 is SGDLS, CDR2 YYNGEE, per germline. CDR3 length: 16 amino acids. CDR3 DNA: TGTGCCAGCAGCCTCCTAGCGGGAGAGAACACCGGGGAGCTGTTTTTT. It translates to CASSLLAGENTGELFF.

This clonotype showed up many times. CDR3 in DNA: TGTGCCAGCAGTTTAAGGGGGTATAGCAATCAGCCCCAGCATTTT. As protein: CASSLRGYSNQPQHF. J is TRBJ1-5 and V is TRBV12-3 or TRBV12-4, with D perhaps TRBD1 (6 bases). The CDR3 has 15 amino acids. Between the trimmed V and J ends, which lost 2 bases and 0 bases, there was a span of 8 bases.

The table lists this clonotype with many counts. J is TRBJ2-3 and V is TRBV12-3 or TRBV12-4, with 8 bases matching TRBD2. V was pared by 8 bases and J by 0 bases, with 4 bases of the junction left unmatched. The CDR3 extends over 14 amino acids. CDR3 DNA sequence: TGTGCCAGCTGGGCTAGCGGGAGCACAGATACGCAGTATTTT. Translated, it gives CASWASGSTDTQYF.

This clonotype has just a few counts. CDR3 protein: CASSLGLVTGYEQYF. The CDR3 DNA reads as TGTGCCAGCAGCTTGGGGTTAGTCACAGGGTACGAGCAGTACTTC. The J gene is TRBJ2-7, the V gene TRBV5-5, with a possible D match to TRBD1 (6 bases). Deletions cut 0 bases from V and 4 bases from J, with 14 bases between. Germline V lookup: CDR1 SGHKS, CDR2 YYEKEE (reference sequence). The CDR3 totals 15 residues.

There are many counts of this clonotype. V is TRBV7-2 and J is TRBJ1-6; D is possibly TRBD1 (5 bases). V lost 2 bases and J 5 bases, leaving 10 bases between the germline ends. The CDR3 contains 15 residues. In germline, CDR1 is SGHTA, CDR2 FQGNSA. In DNA, the CDR3 is TGTGCCAGCAGCTTAATGGGCAGGGATAATTCACCCCTCCACTTT. Amino acid sequence: CASSLMGRDNSPLHF.

This clonotype was picked up many times. The chain joins TRBV27 to TRBJ2-1, with 7 bases that match TRBD2. V shed 6 bases and J 4 bases; nucleotides not matched to a gene: 6. The germline CDR1 and CDR2 sequences are MNHEY and SMNVEV (reference sequence). The CDR3 contains 14 residues. The CDR3 nucleotides are TGTGCCAGCAGCCTCAGCGGGAATTACAATGAGCAGTTCTTC. Amino acid sequence: CASSLSGNYNEQFF.

As to this clonotype: A much more abundant neighbour one base away suggests this may be a read error. The gene calls are TRBV6-2 or TRBV6-3 and TRBJ2-2; TRBD2 is a possible D gene (5 bases). Per germline, CDR1 MNHEY and CDR2 SVGEGT. V was pared by 5 bases and J by 3 bases, with 13 bases between. This CDR3 region has 15 residues. The CDR3 loop is CASSLERVYTGELFF. The CDR3 region has the DNA TGTGCCAGCAGTCTAGAGAGGGTCTACACCGGGGAGCTGTTTTTT.

The table lists this clonotype with many counts. The V call is TRBV20-1, the J call TRBJ2-7; tentative D call: TRBD1 (5 bases). This CDR3 contains 14 residues. CDR1 and CDR2 (germline): DFQATT, SNEGSKA (reference sequence). The V gene lost 5 bases and the J gene lost 4 bases, with 18 bases spanning the gap. The CDR3 region has the DNA TGCAGTGCTGCCCAACAGGATTCTTTTTACGAGCAGTACTTC. It yields the protein CSAAQQDSFYEQYF.

This clonotype has a count of ten or more. The J gene is TRBJ1-3, the V gene TRBV6-2 or TRBV6-3, with D unclear. Germline V gene lookup returns CDR1 MNHEY and CDR2 SVGEGT. The CDR3 has 14 amino acids. Trimming removed 7 bases from V and 0 bases from J, with 10 bases in between. CDR3 loop: CASKGPSSGNTIYF. The CDR3 bases are TGTGCCAGCAAGGGCCCAAGCTCTGGAAACACCATATATTTT.

This clonotype was detected many times. The rearrangement links TRBV12-3 or TRBV12-4 to TRBJ2-7, with 11 nucleotides matching TRBD2. The V segment lost 6 bases and the J segment 6 bases; nucleotides outside the gene matches: 7. This CDR3 is 14 amino acids long. The CDR3, as DNA: TGTGCCAGCAGAAAACTAGCGGGAGTGGGCGAGCAGTACTTC. As protein: CASRKLAGVGEQYF.

This clonotype appeared many times. The chain carries TRBV5-5 and TRBJ2-1; D not certain. Germline V gene sequence: CDR1 SGHKS, CDR2 YYEKEE (reference sequence). Trimming removed 0 bases from V and 4 bases from J, with 8 bases in between. The CDR3 loop spans 14 amino acids. The CDR3 sequence: CASSLGPGYNEQFF. DNA of the CDR3: TGTGCCAGCAGCTTGGGGCCTGGATACAATGAGCAGTTCTTC.

This clonotype came up many times. The J gene is TRBJ2-3, the V gene TRBV2; maybe TRBD1 (6 bases). V was cut by 7 bases and J by 3 bases, with 11 bases left in between. The CDR3 is 13 amino acids. Germline CDR1 reads SNHLY; CDR2 reads FYNNEI. CDR3 region: CASNTDSTDTQYF. CDR3 coding DNA: TGTGCCAGCAACACGGACAGTACAGATACGCAGTATTTT.

This clonotype was picked up many times. The J gene is TRBJ2-1, the V gene TRBV4-3; D uncertain. CDR1 LGHNA and CDR2 YSLEER come from the germline V gene. Trimming pared 1 base from V and 5 bases from J, leaving 6 bases between. CDR3 size: 13 residues. The CDR3 sequence: CASSQGAHNEQFF. The CDR3 DNA is TGCGCCAGCAGCCAAGGGGCGCACAATGAGCAGTTCTTC.

In its sample, this clonotype was seen many times. V and J are TRBV6-5 and TRBJ2-7; no definite D call. Per the germline V gene, CDR1 is MNHEY and CDR2 is SVGAGI. V dropped 2 bases and J dropped 7 bases, with 15 bases sitting between them. This CDR3 has 14 residues. This CDR3 is CASSYDPVHREQYF. Written as DNA, the CDR3 is TGTGCCAGCAGTTACGACCCGGTTCATCGTGAGCAGTACTTC.

Details on this clonotype: This may be a read error: a much more frequent sequence differs by one nucleotide. V and J are TRBV6-4 and TRBJ1-1; 7 nucleotides agree with TRBD1. Germline-derived CDR1 and CDR2 are MRHNA and SNTAGT. This CDR3 has 14 residues. Unmatched junction bases numbered 4, after V lost 6 bases and J lost 0 bases. The CDR3 sequence: CASRRQGVNTEAFF. CDR3 in DNA: TGTGCCAGCAGGCGACAGGGCGTGAACACTGAAGCTTTCTTT.

Points on this clonotype: This may come from a read error, since a much larger clone is one base off. This rearrangement joins TRBV4-2 to TRBJ2-1; possible D gene TRBD2, 5 bases. This CDR3 comprises 16 residues. Germline loops: CDR1 LGHNA, CDR2 YNFKEQ. Trimming cost V 0 bases and J 15 bases, with 24 bases left between them. CDR3 sequence reads: CASSQENARSALARFF. In DNA, the CDR3 is TGTGCCAGCAGCCAAGAAAACGCTCGGAGCGCCTTAGCGCGGTTCTTC.

This clonotype was observed many times. This sequence joins TRBV12-3 or TRBV12-4 and TRBJ2-5; 9 bases are a match to TRBD2. After removal of 8 bases from V and 2 bases from J, the junction contained 9 bases not matched to a gene. The CDR3 has 15 residues. The CDR3 coding sequence is TGTGCCAGCTCCCCCACTAGCGGGCAGCAAGAGACCCAGTACTTC. This encodes CASSPTSGQQETQYF.

CDR3 bases: TGTGCCAGCAGCTTAGCGGGTGGACACCAGATCACAGATACGCAGTATTTT. Encoded protein: CASSLAGGHQITDTQYF. The chain couples TRBV7-2 to TRBJ2-3; maybe TRBD1 (5 bases). V dropped 0 bases and J dropped 2 bases, with 15 bases sitting between them. Germline-derived CDR1 and CDR2 are SGHTA and FQGNSA. The CDR3 is made up of 17 amino acids. The full variable domain, its missing parts supplied by reference TRBV7-2 and TRBJ2-3, is GAGVSQSPSNKVTEKGKDVELRCDPISGHTALYWYRQSLGQGLEFLIYFQGNSAPDKSGLPSDRFSAERTGGSVSTLTIQRTQQEDSAVYLCASSLAGGHQITDTQYFGPGTRLTVL.

This clonotype was recorded at least ten times. This chain joins TRBV20-1 and TRBJ1-3; weak D call: TRBD1 (6 bases). Looked up from germline, CDR1 is DFQATT and CDR2 is SNEGSKA (reference sequence). V was clipped by 1 base and J by 4 bases, with 11 bases between them. CDR3 length equals 14 residues. CDR3 coding DNA: TGCAGTGCTAGAGGGGGGGCTGAAGGAAACACCATATATTTT. Its translation: CSARGGAEGNTIYF.

At least ten counts were recorded for this clonotype. The J gene is TRBJ2-1, the V gene TRBV5-1, with 7 positions matching TRBD1. Trimming took 4 bases from V and 4 from J; bases not matched to a gene: 5. Germline V gene sequence: CDR1 SGHRS, CDR2 YFSETQ. CDR3 length equals 14 residues. DNA for the CDR3: TGCGCCAGCAGCCCCGGGACAGAGTACAATGAGCAGTTCTTC. This gives the protein CASSPGTEYNEQFF.

This clonotype came up many times. This chain uses TRBV7-8 with TRBJ2-5; D call uncertain. Per germline, CDR1 SGHVS and CDR2 FQNEAQ. V shed 5 bases and J shed 3 bases, with 4 bases lying between them. This CDR3 has 11 residues. This CDR3 is CASSNEETQYF. CDR3 DNA sequence: TGTGCCAGCAGCAACGAAGAGACCCAGTACTTC.

This clonotype was found many times. V and J are TRBV29-1 and TRBJ1-3; D gene ambiguous. V was shortened by 0 bases and J by 0 bases, with 12 bases between the two germline ends. The germline CDR1 and CDR2 sequences are SQVTM and ANQGSEA. The CDR3 is 16 residues long. This CDR3 reads CSVEDRGGFSGNTIYF. The CDR3 bases are TGCAGCGTTGAAGATCGGGGTGGGTTCTCTGGAAACACCATATATTTT.

This clonotype was detected only a few times. This chain joins TRBV7-9 and TRBJ1-4, with unresolved D. V lost 4 bases, J lost 12 bases, and 9 bases lay in between. CDR1 and CDR2 (germline): SEHNR, FQNEAQ (reference sequence). This CDR3 contains 11 residues. The CDR3 protein is CASSSNIELFF. The CDR3 coding sequence is TGTGCCAGCAGCTCCAATATAGAACTGTTTTTT.

This clonotype has ten or more counts. V and J are TRBV20-1 and TRBJ2-3, with 13 bases identical to TRBD2. J gave up 5 bases and V 5 bases, and 10 bases lay outside the gene matches. This CDR3 spans 16 amino acids. Germline-derived CDR1 and CDR2 are DFQATT and SNEGSKA (reference sequence). The CDR3 DNA reads TGCAGTGCTGGGACTAGCGGGATCTTCTTGTTAGATACGCAGTATTTT. Translated, it gives CSAGTSGIFLLDTQYF.

The table lists this clonotype with a few counts. CDR3 nucleotides: TGTGCCAGCAGCGTAGAAGGCACCGCTCCAGATACGCAGTATTTT. Residues: CASSVEGTAPDTQYF. V and J are TRBV9 and TRBJ2-3; D not resolved. V lost 0 bases and J lost 4, with 12 bases in between. The CDR3 runs to 15 residues. Germline V gene data show CDR1 as SGDLS and CDR2 as YYNGEE. The entire variable domain, with the rest obtained from reference TRBV9 and TRBJ2-3, is as follows: DSGVTQTPKHLITATGQRVTLRCSPRSGDLSVYWYQQSLDQGLQFLIQYYNGEERAKGNILERFSAQQFPDLHSELNLSSLELGDSALYFCASSVEGTAPDTQYFGPGTRLTVL.

The table lists this clonotype with many counts. The chain is built from TRBV2 and TRBJ1-1; D is uncertain. The CDR3 runs to 13 residues. CDR1 and CDR2 from the germline V gene are SNHLY and FYNNEI. V was clipped by 8 bases and J by 0 bases, with 10 bases between them. This chain's CDR3 is CASLLNMNTEAFF. Written as DNA, the CDR3 is TGTGCCAGCCTCTTGAACATGAACACTGAAGCTTTCTTT.

The chain combines TRBV27 with TRBJ2-2; 9 bases agree with TRBD2. V lost 6 bases and J lost 6; bases outside the gene matches: 8. This CDR3 is 15 amino acids long. CDR1 is MNHEY and CDR2 is SMNVEV in the germline V gene (reference sequence). In DNA form, the CDR3 reads TGTGCCAGCAGCCGCTGGACTAGCGTGGCCGGGGAGCTGTTTTTT. It translates to CASSRWTSVAGELFF.

This clonotype was seen repeatedly, ten times or more. The genes are TRBV29-1 and TRBJ1-2; 11 nucleotides match TRBD1. CDR3 size: 13 residues. V shed 5 bases, J shed 4 bases, and the junction held 3 bases outside the gene matches. The germline V gene has CDR1 SQVTM and CDR2 ANQGSEA. The CDR3 coding sequence is TGCAGCGTTTCCGGGACAGGGGGCTATGGCTACACCTTC. It specifies CSVSGTGGYGYTF.